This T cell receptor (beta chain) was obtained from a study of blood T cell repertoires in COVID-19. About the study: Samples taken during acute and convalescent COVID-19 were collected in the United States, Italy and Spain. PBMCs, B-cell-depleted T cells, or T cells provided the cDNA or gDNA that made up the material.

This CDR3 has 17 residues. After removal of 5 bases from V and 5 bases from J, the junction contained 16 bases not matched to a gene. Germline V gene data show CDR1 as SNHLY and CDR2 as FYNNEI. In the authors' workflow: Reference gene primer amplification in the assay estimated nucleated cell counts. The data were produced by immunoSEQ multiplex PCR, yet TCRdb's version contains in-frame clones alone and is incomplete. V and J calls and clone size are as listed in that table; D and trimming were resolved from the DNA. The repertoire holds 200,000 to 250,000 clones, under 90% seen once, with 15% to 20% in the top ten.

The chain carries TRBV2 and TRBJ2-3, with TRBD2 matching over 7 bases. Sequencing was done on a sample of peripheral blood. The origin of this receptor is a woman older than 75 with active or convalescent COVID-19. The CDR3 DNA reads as TGTGCCAGCAGTCCAACCCTCCGACGACTAGCCGAAGATACGCAGTATTTT. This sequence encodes CASSPTLRRLAEDTQYF.